The present T cell receptor (beta chain) was sequenced within a study of cytotoxic CD8 clonotypes in ibrutinib-treated CLL. Study-level background: Among the samples, the mean was 255,043 productive templates and over 90,000 productive rearrangements.

This clone was seen a single time. PBMCs that had been cryopreserved were the source of 2 to 2.5 micrograms of genomic DNA for TCR beta libraries. Profiled with immunoSEQ multiplex PCR; TCRdb holds only in-frame clones, not every one. The sample includes more than 200,000 clones, around 70% of them seen just once. Material: PBMCs, obtained after 24 months of ibrutinib treatment. This TCR came from a human donor with chronic lymphocytic leukemia.

CDR3 DNA sequence: TGTGCCAGCAGTGAACAGCGGGAGGGCGAGCAGTACTTC. It yields the protein CASSEQREGEQYF. V gene TRBV6-5 combines with J gene TRBJ2-7; TRBD2 aligns across 10 bases. V dropped 5 bases and J dropped 6; count of bases not matched to a gene: 4. Germline V gene lookup returns CDR1 MNHEY and CDR2 SVGAGI. CDR3 length: 13 amino acids.